This T cell receptor beta chain was recovered during a study of T cells in Graves' hyperthyroidism and ophthalmopathy. Background on the study: Blood was drawn when the patient was first diagnosed and still untreated. Study conclusions and caveats: Ophthalmopathy cases were set apart from stable hyperthyroidism by a 13 V-J model.

This clonotype was observed many times. The target antigen is unknown. Stable Graves' hyperthyroidism denoted no ophthalmopathy progression over 18 months. Each diagnosis was grounded in clinical symptoms, serum thyroxine and TRAb, thyroid ultrasound, and orbital computed tomography. Amplification targeted TCR beta CDR3 regions from RNA transcripts. HTBI primers drove first-round RT-PCR of the TCR CDR3. TCRdb ran MiXCR on the multiplex PCR reads and lists one entry per CDR3 protein. The table shows roughly 96,000 distinct CDR3 sequences, with roughly half occurring only once. Trimming took 6 bases from V and 1 from J, leaving 7 bases between them. Per the germline V gene, CDR1 is MNHNY and CDR2 is SVGAGI (reference sequence). The CDR3 is 14 amino acids.

The sequenced sample consisted of blood. The receptor comes from a woman aged 40 to 50 with Graves' hyperthyroidism. The gene calls are TRBV6-6 and TRBJ2-6; D may be TRBD1 or TRBD2 (5 bases each). CDR3: CASRWGSGANVLTF. The CDR3 region has the DNA TGTGCCAGCAGATGGGGGTCTGGGGCCAACGTCCTGACTTTC.